Shown below are 32 T cell receptor beta chains from a single sample sequenced in a study of shared clonotypes between healthy human individuals. The method was immunoSEQ multiplex PCR; TCRdb's version includes in-frame clones alone and lacks a portion of them. The table shows 2 million to 2.5 million clones, with approximately 93% occurring only once. The sample was naive CD4+ T cells from PBMCs. Subset meaning: CD45RA+ positively selected. All receptors come from a man between 18 and 35 years old in good health. Some clones in this sample may be carry-over from other donors' samples.

The chain carries TRBV4-1 and TRBJ2-5; TRBD2 might be the D (6 bases). There are 15 residues in the CDR3. With 1 base removed from V and 5 bases from J, the gap between germline ends came to 14 bases. Germline V CDR1 and CDR2: MGHRA, YSYEKL. CDR3 amino acids: CASSQGVAGLETQYF. The CDR3 DNA follows: TGCGCCAGCAGCCAAGGGGTGGCGGGGCTGGAGACCCAGTACTTC.

The J gene is TRBJ1-1, the V gene TRBV10-3; possible D gene TRBD1, 5 bases. Germline CDR1 reads ENHRY; CDR2 reads SYGVKD. The CDR3 sequence is 13 residues long. Deletions cut 10 bases from V and 1 base from J, with 13 bases between. The CDR3 bases are TGTGCCACTCGGGTGGGGGGGAACACTGAAGCTTTCTTT. Amino acid sequence: CATRVGGNTEAFF.

The chain recombines TRBV11-2 with TRBJ1-1; no clear D. V gave up 6 bases and J gave up 1 base, with 12 bases separating them. The germline V gene encodes CDR1 SGHAT and CDR2 FQNNGV. This CDR3 has 14 amino acids. The CDR3 protein is CASSFGISNTEAFF. The CDR3 region has the DNA TGTGCCAGCAGTTTCGGGATTTCGAACACTGAAGCTTTCTTT.

The chain joins TRBV5-1 to TRBJ2-7; TRBD2 matches at 14 bases. This CDR3 spans 15 amino acids. V lost 4 bases to trimming and J lost 7 bases; unmatched junction nucleotides: 7. Germline V gene sequence: CDR1 SGHRS, CDR2 YFSETQ. CDR3 nucleotide sequence: TGCGCCAGCAGCCCGGGACTAGCGGGAGTTTGGGAGCAGTACTTC. Encoded protein: CASSPGLAGVWEQYF. Drawing the rest from reference TRBV5-1 and TRBJ2-7, the complete variable domain is KAGVTQTPRYLIKTRGQQVTLSCSPISGHRSVSWYQQTPGQGLQFLFEYFSETQRNKGNFPGRFSGRQFSNSRSEMNVSTLELGDSALYLCASSPGLAGVWEQYFGPGTRLTVT.

The chain recombines TRBV27 with TRBJ1-1; 9 bases map to TRBD1. CDR3 length: 14 amino acids. Germline CDR1 and CDR2: MNHEY and SMNVEV (reference sequence). The V and J ends lost 5 bases and 7 bases, in that order; junction bases with no gene match: 8. The CDR3, as DNA: TGTGCCAGCAGTACACGGGACAGGGCGAATGAAGCTTTCTTT. Residues: CASSTRDRANEAFF.

On this clone: Other DNA sequences from this sample encode an identical CDR3 as well. The chain combines TRBV7-2 with TRBJ2-5; 7 bases line up with TRBD2. CDR3 size: 14 residues. J gave up 4 bases and V 3 bases, and 5 bases lay outside the gene matches. The V gene's germline CDR1 is SGHTA and CDR2 FQGNSA. The DNA for the CDR3 is TGTGCCAGCAGCTTGGGCGGGAGTCGAGAGACCCAGTACTTC. The encoded protein is CASSLGGSRETQYF.

This clone was recorded only once. V and J are TRBV9 and TRBJ2-3; D ambiguous. V gave up 4 bases and J gave up 0 bases, with 15 bases separating them. Germline assignment: CDR1 SGDLS and CDR2 YYNGEE. CDR3 length equals 16 residues. CDR3 in DNA: TGTGCCAGCAGCCCACGGAGTAGCCCTAGCACAGATACGCAGTATTTT. Its translation is CASSPRSSPSTDTQYF.

The chain has TRBV4-1 and TRBJ2-1, with TRBD2 matching 13 bases. Germline V gives CDR1 MGHRA, CDR2 YSYEKL. The CDR3 runs to 16 residues. Trimming took 1 base from V and 7 from J; bases not matched to a gene: 4. As DNA, the CDR3 is TGCGCCAGCAGCCAAGGACTAGCGGGAGGCGGAAATGAGCAGTTCTTC. It yields the protein CASSQGLAGGGNEQFF.

The chain's CDR3 is CASSPPGGPRDYGYTF. CDR3 in DNA: TGTGCCAGCTCACCACCGGGGGGGCCCAGAGACTATGGCTACACCTTC. This chain uses TRBV18 with TRBJ1-2; possible D gene TRBD1, 6 bases. The CDR3 length is 16 residues. V shed 0 bases and J shed 3 bases, with 14 bases lying between them. The germline V gene has CDR1 KGHSH and CDR2 LQKENI.

This clone has a handful of counts. V is TRBV28 and J is TRBJ1-1, with D uncertain. V dropped 10 bases and J dropped 1 base, with 10 bases sitting between them. Germline V gene data show CDR1 as MDHEN and CDR2 as SYDVKM. The CDR3 totals 12 residues. This CDR3 reads CAIWATNTEAFF. CDR3 DNA: TGTGCCATCTGGGCCACGAACACTGAAGCTTTCTTT.

This sequence joins TRBV6-1 and TRBJ2-3, with D perhaps TRBD1 (6 bases). V was cut by 5 bases and J by 6 bases, with 18 bases left in between. The CDR3 spans 15 residues. CDR1 MNHNS and CDR2 SASEGT come from the germline V gene. Written as DNA, the CDR3 is TGTGCCAGCAGTATCCGACAGGCTAGGTTGGATACGCAGTATTTT. Translating gives CASSIRQARLDTQYF.

The V and J genes are TRBV11-1 and TRBJ2-1; unclear D gene. The CDR3 is 16 amino acids. The germline V and J ends were trimmed by 3 bases and 0 bases, with 12 bases remaining between them. The germline gives CDR1 SGHAT, CDR2 FQDESV (reference sequence). The CDR3 protein is CASSLARRTSYNEQFF. The CDR3 region has the DNA TGTGCCAGCAGCTTGGCAAGGAGAACCTCCTACAATGAGCAGTTCTTC.

This chain links TRBV5-4 with TRBJ1-1, with a tentative D call TRBD1 (5 bases). From germline, CDR1 is SGHNT and CDR2 YYREEE (reference sequence). Trimming pared 0 bases from V and 4 bases from J, leaving 13 bases between. The CDR3 is 15 amino acids. CDR3 loop: CASSLVTRGGTEAFF. For the CDR3, the DNA is TGTGCCAGCAGCTTGGTAACACGGGGCGGCACTGAAGCTTTCTTT.

The genes are TRBV27 and TRBJ2-3; the D is unclear. Trimming stripped 3 bases from V and 2 bases from J, with 3 bases between. The germline CDR1 and CDR2 sequences are MNHEY and SMNVEV (reference sequence). The CDR3 contains 12 residues. CDR3 residues: CASSFLTDTQYF. The DNA of the CDR3 is TGTGCCAGCAGTTTCCTCACAGATACGCAGTATTTT.

CDR3 nucleotides: TGTGCCACCAGCAGACCCCCAGGCGGGGGGGGCACCGGGGAGCTGTTTTTT. Translating gives CATSRPPGGGGTGELFF. J is TRBJ2-2 and V is TRBV15; 9 nucleotides match TRBD2. The germline V gene has CDR1 LNHNV and CDR2 YYDKDF (reference sequence). The CDR3 extends over 17 amino acids. Trimming removed 2 bases from V and 4 bases from J; junction bases left unmatched: 8.

The V and J genes are TRBV11-1 and TRBJ2-7, with D unresolved. Per germline, CDR1 SGHAT and CDR2 FQDESV (reference sequence). V was trimmed by 0 bases and J by 3 bases, leaving 6 bases between them. This CDR3 is 13 amino acids long. CDR3 in amino acids: CASSLAGSYEQYF. The DNA of the CDR3 is TGTGCCAGCAGCTTAGCGGGAAGCTACGAGCAGTACTTC. The entire variable domain, with the rest obtained from reference TRBV11-1 and TRBJ2-7, is as follows: EAEVAQSPRYKITEKSQAVAFWCDPISGHATLYWYRQILGQGPELLVQFQDESVVDDSQLPKDRFSAERLKGVDSTLKIQPAELGDSAMYLCASSLAGSYEQYFGPGTRLTVT.

The rearrangement uses TRBV28 and TRBJ2-7; D not resolved. The germline CDR1 and CDR2 sequences are MDHEN and SYDVKM. V lost 6 bases to trimming and J lost 0 bases, with 15 bases between them. This CDR3 region has 15 residues. CDR3 sequence: CASRPPVGNSYEQYF. DNA of the CDR3: TGTGCCAGCAGACCCCCGGTAGGCAACTCCTACGAGCAGTACTTC. The variable domain in full, with the rest retrieved from reference TRBV28 and TRBJ2-7, is DVKVTQSSRYLVKRTGEKVFLECVQDMDHENMFWYRQDPGLGLRLIYFSYDVKMKEKGDIPEGYSVSREKKERFSLILESASTNQTSMYLCASRPPVGNSYEQYFGPGTRLTVT.

The chain joins TRBV6-1 to TRBJ1-5; TRBD1 matches at 11 bases. Germline V gene lookup returns CDR1 MNHNS and CDR2 SASEGT. With V trimmed by 5 bases and J by 4 bases, 4 bases remained unmatched. The CDR3 sequence is 15 residues long. The CDR3 here is CASSWDRGTNQPQHF. The CDR3 DNA reads as TGTGCCAGCAGTTGGGACAGGGGGACAAATCAGCCCCAGCATTTT.

This rearrangement joins TRBV6-1 to TRBJ1-1; TRBD1 aligns across 9 bases. The CDR3 is 15 amino acids. Germline CDR1 MNHNS, CDR2 SASEGT. The ends lost 3 bases at V and 5 bases at J; junction bases unmatched: 7. CDR3 protein: CASSDQTGGLTEAFF. As DNA, the CDR3 is TGTGCCAGCAGTGACCAGACAGGGGGTCTAACTGAAGCTTTCTTT.

The chain's CDR3 is CASSESGREVKDGYTF. CDR3 in DNA: TGCGCCAGCAGTGAGTCGGGACGGGAGGTTAAGGATGGCTACACCTTC. The V and J genes are TRBV10-1 and TRBJ1-2, with D perhaps matching TRBD1 (5 bases). CDR3 length: 16 residues. Germline V gives CDR1 WNHNN, CDR2 SYGVQD (reference sequence). The V end lost 0 bases, the J end lost 6 bases, and 17 bases lay between the germline ends.

This rearrangement joins TRBV7-3 to TRBJ1-1, with a weak D call TRBD1 (6 bases). CDR1 is SGHTA, CDR2 FQGTGA, per germline. The CDR3 spans 16 residues. Deletions cut 5 bases from V and 1 base from J, with 17 bases between. CDR3: CASSPQGRLQNTEAFF. CDR3 bases: TGTGCCAGCAGCCCACAGGGTCGGTTACAGAACACTGAAGCTTTCTTT.

A few counts support this clone. This sample includes further DNA sequences coding for the same CDR3. The J gene is TRBJ1-1, the V gene TRBV20-1, with D hard to call. Germline V gene sequence: CDR1 DFQATT, CDR2 SNEGSKA (reference sequence). The CDR3 is made up of 11 amino acids. V dropped 6 bases and J dropped 5 bases, with 10 bases sitting between them. The CDR3 DNA reads as TGCAGTGCAGGGCGGGGAACTGAAGCTTTCTTT. Translating it yields CSAGRGTEAFF.

The V gene is TRBV4-2, the J gene TRBJ2-7, with 11 bases matching TRBD2. This CDR3 is built from 17 residues. CDR1 and CDR2 from the germline V gene are LGHNA and YNFKEQ. Unmatched junction bases numbered 11, after V lost 1 base and J lost 6 bases. This CDR3 is CASSQGQKTSGNAEQYF. In nucleotides, the CDR3 is TGTGCCAGCAGCCAAGGCCAAAAGACTAGCGGGAACGCCGAGCAGTACTTC.

With respect to this clone: A read error may produce the germline difference seen at one junction end. V usage is TRBV7-6 and J usage is TRBJ2-5, with 9 bases matching TRBD2. The CDR3 covers 16 residues. Germline V gene lookup returns CDR1 SGHVS and CDR2 FNYEAQ. The CDR3 here is CASSLGVAGDQKTQYF. Written as DNA, the CDR3 is TGTGCCAGCAGCTTAGGTGTAGCGGGGGACCAAAAGACCCAGTACTTC.

The chain combines TRBV29-1 with TRBJ1-1; the D is unclear. The germline gives CDR1 SQVTM, CDR2 ANQGSEA. The CDR3 consists of 13 residues. Trimming cost V 3 bases and J 0 bases, with 8 bases left between them. The CDR3 DNA reads TGCAGCGTTGATAGAGCCATGAACACTGAAGCTTTCTTT. It yields the protein CSVDRAMNTEAFF.

The V call is TRBV6-1, the J call TRBJ2-3; a weak D match, TRBD1 (6 bases). The CDR3 length is 13 residues. Trimming cost V 6 bases and J 4 bases, with 11 bases left between them. Germline CDR1 is MNHNS and CDR2 is SASEGT. The CDR3: CASSHTGSDTQYF. Written as DNA, the CDR3 is TGTGCCAGCAGCCACACAGGGTCAGATACGCAGTATTTT.

The chain couples TRBV2 to TRBJ2-7; D perhaps matches TRBD2 (7 bases). This CDR3 is 16 amino acids long. Germline CDR1 is SNHLY and CDR2 is FYNNEI. The V and J ends lost 4 bases and 0 bases respectively, with 16 bases between them. In DNA form, the CDR3 reads TGTGCCAGCAGTGGAGCCCCCGGGGGGCACTCCTACGAGCAGTACTTC. Translating gives CASSGAPGGHSYEQYF.

A remark on this clone: Other DNA sequences from this sample encode an identical CDR3 as well. The chain has TRBV5-1 and TRBJ2-7; the D gene is possibly TRBD1 (6 bases). CDR3 length: 14 residues. V gave up 0 bases and J gave up 3 bases, with 10 bases separating them. Germline values: CDR1 SGHRS, CDR2 YFSETQ. CDR3 DNA: TGCGCCAGCAGCTTGGAGGCAGGGGTCTACGAGCAGTACTTC. It translates to CASSLEAGVYEQYF.

This chain connects TRBV6-1 to TRBJ2-7; D may be TRBD2 (6 bases). The germline V gene encodes CDR1 MNHNS and CDR2 SASEGT. Trimming left V 7 bases short and J 3 bases short, with 16 bases between. The CDR3 extends over 14 amino acids. The CDR3 is CASMSGTGVYEQYF. The CDR3 nucleotides are TGTGCCAGCATGTCCGGGACTGGGGTCTACGAGCAGTACTTC.

The chain links TRBV19 to TRBJ2-3, with D possibly TRBD2 on 5 matching bases. CDR3 length: 15 amino acids. Trimming took off 7 bases at V and 2 bases at J, with 16 bases between the two ends. Germline CDR1 and CDR2: LNHDA and SQIVND (reference sequence). CDR3 residues: CASKGGAVHTDTQYF. CDR3 DNA sequence: TGTGCCAGTAAGGGCGGAGCGGTCCACACAGATACGCAGTATTTT.

Of note for this clone: The sample contains more than one DNA sequence encoding this CDR3. The chain carries TRBV5-1 and TRBJ2-5, with 11 bases lining up with TRBD2. Germline V lookup: CDR1 SGHRS, CDR2 YFSETQ. Germline trimming cut 1 base from V and 4 bases from J; bases unmatched to any gene: 3. The CDR3 loop spans 15 amino acids. The CDR3 DNA reads as TGCGCCAGCAGCTTGATCGGGACTAGCGGAGAGACCCAGTACTTC. It codes for CASSLIGTSGETQYF. The full variable domain, its missing parts supplied by reference TRBV5-1 and TRBJ2-5, is KAGVTQTPRYLIKTRGQQVTLSCSPISGHRSVSWYQQTPGQGLQFLFEYFSETQRNKGNFPGRFSGRQFSNSRSEMNVSTLELGDSALYLCASSLIGTSGETQYFGPGTRLLVL.

V gene TRBV10-3 combines with J gene TRBJ2-1; D remains ambiguous. Trimming removed 6 bases at V and 4 bases at J, with 10 bases between. Germline-derived CDR1 and CDR2 are ENHRY and SYGVKD. The CDR3 covers 13 residues. The CDR3 sequence is CAISEDTYNEQFF. As DNA, the CDR3 is TGTGCCATCAGCGAGGATACATACAATGAGCAGTTCTTC.